Described below is a single T cell receptor (beta chain) sequence and its context. Its antigen is not identified. These data are taken from a study of T cell responses to AZD1222 COVID-19 vaccine. Whole-study findings and limits: At 160-218 and 743-854, vaccine-associated CD4 TCRs were dominant, and they spanned spike.

Data came from immunoSEQ multiplex PCR; TCRdb stores just in-frame clones and leaves some out. The sample holds about 130,000 clones, about 86% seen once. The CDR3 runs to 17 residues. Germline-derived CDR1 and CDR2 are SGHRS and YFSETQ. V lost 0 bases to trimming and J lost 6 bases; unmatched junction nucleotides: 14. The sample in question was peripheral blood, obtained on day 0 of AZD1222 vaccination. The sequence came from an adult in good health. The J gene is TRBJ1-1, the V gene TRBV5-1, with 7 bases that match TRBD1. Written as DNA, the CDR3 is TGCGCCAGCAGCTTGGATGGGACAGCAGATCATTTGCCTGAAGCTTTCTTT. As protein: CASSLDGTADHLPEAFF.